The clone carrying this T cell receptor beta chain was picked up a small number of times. No antigen is known for it. V was pared by 2 bases and J by 2 bases, with 11 bases between. Per the germline V gene, CDR1 is MNHEY and CDR2 is SMNVEV (reference sequence). The CDR3 is 15 amino acids. For the second PCR, which ran for roughly 7 to 11 cycles, a sample-barcoded 5' primer and a J-beta primer mix were used. TCRdb reprocessed the 5' RACE reads with MiXCR, giving one entry per CDR3 protein. The table has roughly 1,300,000 distinct CDR3 sequences, almost 60% seen once. The data are from a study of blood T cells in healthy people across ages. Study outcomes and limitations: Whereas aged donors had fewer naive CD4+ cells, long-lived donors had more of them and higher diversity.

Each donor supplied around 9.6 milliliters of peripheral blood. The chain combines TRBV27 with TRBJ2-3; D not certain. This clonotype originated in a man between 18 and 35 years old in good health. Sequencing was done on a sample of blood. CDR3 DNA: TGTGCCAGCAGTTTAGCCCACCAACTCACAGATACGCAGTATTTT. Protein product: CASSLAHQLTDTQYF.